This is a list of T cell receptor beta chains from one sample in a study of T cell repertoires in cytomegalovirus infection. From the reads, TCRdb called clonotypes with MiXCR, one entry per CDR3 protein. The sample yields 300,000 to 450,000 distinct CDR3 sequences, about a sixth seen once. What was sequenced was PBMCs. These receptor sequences come from a human donor in good health (CMV status not recorded). Some clones in this sample may be carry-over from other donors' samples. The CDR3 runs from the conserved cysteine through the conserved F or W. Each record gives: D gene, J gene, V gene, clone size, CDR3 protein, CDR3 DNA. D genes are given only for firm matches. Expanded clones get a size class; other rows say once, few or many, or leave the size out.

d_gene: NA
j_gene: TRBJ2-1
v_gene: TRBV20-1
abundance: few
CDR3aa: CSPLLLGASKGYNEQFF
CDR3nt: TGCAGTCCCCTCCTCCTGGGAGCTTCCAAGGGGTACAATGAGCAGTTCTTC

d_gene: NA
j_gene: TRBJ2-1
v_gene: TRBV7-6
abundance: few
CDR3aa: CASSFKGEQFF
CDR3nt: TGTGCCAGCAGCTTCAAAGGTGAGCAGTTCTTC

d_gene: NA
j_gene: TRBJ1-1
v_gene: TRBV12-3/TRBV12-4
abundance: many
CDR3aa: CASTPGGTMNTEAFF
CDR3nt: TGTGCCAGCACCCCCGGGGGCACAATGAACACTGAAGCTTTCTTT

d_gene: TRBD2
j_gene: TRBJ2-1
v_gene: TRBV5-1
abundance: NA
CDR3aa: CASSSQLAGGFNEQFF
CDR3nt: TGCGCCAGCAGCTCCCAACTAGCGGGGGGATTTAATGAGCAGTTCTTC

d_gene: NA
j_gene: TRBJ1-1
v_gene: TRBV28
abundance: once
CDR3aa: CASTQSTEAFF
CDR3nt: TGTGCCAGCACCCAAAGCACTGAAGCTTTCTTT

d_gene: NA
j_gene: TRBJ2-3
v_gene: TRBV20-1
abundance: once
CDR3aa: CSARVSTSPGGTQYF
CDR3nt: TGCAGTGCTAGAGTCTCGACTAGTCCCGGGGGTACGCAGTATTTT

d_gene: NA
j_gene: TRBJ1-1
v_gene: TRBV7-6
abundance: NA
CDR3aa: CASSPQGAGYTEAFF
CDR3nt: TGTGCCAGCAGCCCGCAAGGCGCAGGTTACACTGAAGCTTTCTTT

d_gene: NA
j_gene: TRBJ1-6
v_gene: TRBV6-2/TRBV6-3
abundance: many
CDR3aa: CASRRQAGSPLHF
CDR3nt: TGTGCCAGTAGAAGACAGGCTGGTTCACCCCTCCACTTT

d_gene: NA
j_gene: TRBJ1-5
v_gene: TRBV28
abundance: few
CDR3aa: CATDPRGLGSNQPQHF
CDR3nt: TGTGCCACAGATCCCCGGGGGCTCGGTAGCAATCAGCCCCAGCATTTT

d_gene: NA
j_gene: TRBJ2-1
v_gene: TRBV11-2
abundance: NA
CDR3aa: CASSFLKNNNEQFF
CDR3nt: TGTGCCAGCAGCTTCCTGAAGAATAACAATGAGCAGTTCTTC

d_gene: NA
j_gene: TRBJ1-1
v_gene: TRBV19
abundance: NA
CDR3aa: CASSPLGGVTEAFF
CDR3nt: TGTGCCAGTAGTCCCTTGGGAGGGGTCACTGAAGCTTTCTTT

d_gene: TRBD2
j_gene: TRBJ2-1
v_gene: TRBV29-1
abundance: NA
CDR3aa: CSVRLAGGLNEQFF
CDR3nt: TGCAGCGTTCGTCTAGCGGGAGGGCTTAATGAGCAGTTCTTC

d_gene: NA
j_gene: TRBJ1-1
v_gene: TRBV6-2/TRBV6-3
abundance: few
CDR3aa: CASSYRQGGVNTEAFF
CDR3nt: TGTGCCAGCAGTTACCGGCAAGGAGGGGTGAACACTGAAGCTTTCTTT

d_gene: TRBD1
j_gene: TRBJ1-2
v_gene: TRBV4-2
abundance: NA
CDR3aa: CASSQDGYRGSNYGYTF
CDR3nt: TGTGCCAGCAGCCAAGATGGGTACAGGGGGTCTAACTATGGCTACACCTTC

d_gene: NA
j_gene: TRBJ2-1
v_gene: TRBV12-3/TRBV12-4
abundance: many
CDR3aa: CASSPGAYNEQFF
CDR3nt: TGTGCCAGCAGCCCAGGGGCCTACAATGAGCAGTTCTTC

d_gene: NA
j_gene: TRBJ2-1
v_gene: TRBV27
abundance: NA
CDR3aa: CASSPVRTMGNEQFF
CDR3nt: TGTGCCAGCAGCCCCGTGCGGACTATGGGCAATGAGCAGTTCTTC

d_gene: NA
j_gene: TRBJ2-3
v_gene: TRBV2
abundance: few
CDR3aa: CASSILDSTDTQYF
CDR3nt: TGTGCCAGCAGCATACTCGATTCCACAGATACGCAGTATTTT

d_gene: NA
j_gene: TRBJ2-7
v_gene: TRBV6-1
abundance: many
CDR3aa: CASSARPQPEQYF
CDR3nt: TGTGCCAGCAGTGCACGACCTCAGCCCGAGCAGTACTTC

d_gene: TRBD1
j_gene: TRBJ1-2
v_gene: TRBV7-2
abundance: many
CDR3aa: CASSDRVTGGYGYTF
CDR3nt: TGTGCCAGCAGCGACCGAGTGACAGGGGGCTATGGCTACACCTTC

d_gene: NA
j_gene: TRBJ1-5
v_gene: TRBV28
abundance: few
CDR3aa: CASSLWGSGHNQPQHF
CDR3nt: TGTGCCAGCAGTTTATGGGGATCGGGACACAATCAGCCCCAGCATTTT

d_gene: NA
j_gene: TRBJ2-7
v_gene: TRBV7-2
abundance: NA
CDR3aa: CASSLGFPPTEQYF
CDR3nt: TGTGCCAGCAGCTTAGGCTTCCCCCCGACCGAGCAGTACTTC

d_gene: TRBD2
j_gene: TRBJ2-1
v_gene: TRBV6-5
abundance: few
CDR3aa: CASRPGGSNEQFF
CDR3nt: TGTGCCAGCAGACCGGGGGGGAGCAATGAGCAGTTCTTC

d_gene: NA
j_gene: TRBJ2-5
v_gene: TRBV7-8
abundance: many
CDR3aa: CASSFLGQETQYF
CDR3nt: TGTGCCAGCAGCTTTTTGGGCCAAGAGACCCAGTACTTC

d_gene: NA
j_gene: TRBJ2-7
v_gene: TRBV20-1
abundance: NA
CDR3aa: CSATGSDYEQYF
CDR3nt: TGCAGTGCTACAGGGTCCGACTACGAGCAGTACTTC

d_gene: NA
j_gene: TRBJ2-1
v_gene: TRBV28
abundance: NA
CDR3aa: CASSSTLKSPFF
CDR3nt: TGTGCCAGCAGTTCGACCCTTAAATCTCCGTTCTTC

d_gene: TRBD1
j_gene: TRBJ1-5
v_gene: TRBV4-1
abundance: NA
CDR3aa: CASSPGAGGDSNQPQHF
CDR3nt: TGCGCCAGCAGCCCAGGCGCAGGGGGTGATAGCAATCAGCCCCAGCATTTT

d_gene: NA
j_gene: TRBJ2-3
v_gene: TRBV11-2
abundance: few
CDR3aa: CASSLGGDRVADTQYF
CDR3nt: TGTGCCAGCAGCTTAGGGGGAGATCGTGTGGCGGATACGCAGTATTTT

d_gene: NA
j_gene: TRBJ1-2
v_gene: TRBV6-1
abundance: once
CDR3aa: CASTQHTGIGYTF
CDR3nt: TGTGCCAGCACACAACACACAGGGATCGGCTACACCTTC

d_gene: TRBD2
j_gene: TRBJ2-7
v_gene: TRBV7-2
abundance: few
CDR3aa: CASSPGGSISYEQYF
CDR3nt: TGTGCCAGCAGCCCCGGGGGGTCAATCTCCTACGAGCAGTACTTC

d_gene: NA
j_gene: TRBJ1-5
v_gene: TRBV12-3/TRBV12-4
abundance: many
CDR3aa: CASRVDSYSNQPQHF
CDR3nt: TGTGCCAGCAGAGTCGACAGTTATAGCAATCAGCCCCAGCATTTT

d_gene: NA
j_gene: TRBJ1-5
v_gene: TRBV7-2
abundance: many
CDR3aa: CASSLFRDSNQPQHF
CDR3nt: TGTGCCAGCAGCTTATTCCGGGACAGCAATCAGCCCCAGCATTTT

d_gene: NA
j_gene: TRBJ1-5
v_gene: TRBV7-2
abundance: few
CDR3aa: CASSSHVGNQPQHF
CDR3nt: TGTGCCAGCAGCTCCCACGTTGGCAATCAGCCCCAGCATTTT

d_gene: NA
j_gene: TRBJ1-1
v_gene: TRBV5-5
abundance: NA
CDR3aa: CASSLESLYTEAFF
CDR3nt: TGTGCCAGCAGCTTGGAGAGTCTTTACACTGAAGCTTTCTTT

d_gene: TRBD1
j_gene: TRBJ2-3
v_gene: TRBV20-1
abundance: few
CDR3aa: CSAGIRTGEDTQYF
CDR3nt: TGCAGTGCTGGTATTCGGACAGGGGAGGATACGCAGTATTTT

d_gene: NA
j_gene: TRBJ1-6
v_gene: TRBV7-2
abundance: many
CDR3aa: CASSSYNSPLHF
CDR3nt: TGTGCCAGCAGCTCCTATAATTCACCCCTCCACTTT

d_gene: NA
j_gene: TRBJ2-7
v_gene: TRBV7-9
abundance: NA
CDR3aa: CASRRWSEQSYEQYF
CDR3nt: TGTGCCAGCAGACGATGGTCGGAGCAGAGCTACGAGCAGTACTTC

d_gene: NA
j_gene: TRBJ2-1
v_gene: TRBV7-2
abundance: many
CDR3aa: CATAGLAIYNEQFF
CDR3nt: TGTGCCACCGCGGGGCTAGCGATTTACAATGAGCAGTTCTTC

d_gene: NA
j_gene: TRBJ2-3
v_gene: TRBV10-3
abundance: NA
CDR3aa: CAISLGWAGTDTQYF
CDR3nt: TGTGCCATCTCTTTGGGCTGGGCCGGCACAGATACGCAGTATTTT

d_gene: NA
j_gene: TRBJ2-7
v_gene: TRBV7-6
abundance: many
CDR3aa: CASSSYRSYEQYF
CDR3nt: TGTGCCAGCAGTTCTTACCGTTCCTACGAGCAGTACTTC

d_gene: NA
j_gene: TRBJ2-7
v_gene: TRBV12-3/TRBV12-4
abundance: many
CDR3aa: CASSPGIPSYEQYF
CDR3nt: TGTGCCAGCAGCCCCGGGATTCCCTCCTACGAGCAGTACTTC

d_gene: NA
j_gene: TRBJ1-6
v_gene: TRBV7-9
abundance: many
CDR3aa: CASSLTAYNSPLHF
CDR3nt: TGTGCCAGCAGCCTGACGGCGTATAATTCACCCCTCCACTTT

d_gene: TRBD2
j_gene: TRBJ2-7
v_gene: TRBV6-5
abundance: few
CDR3aa: CASSYERGYEQYF
CDR3nt: TGTGCCAGCAGTTACGAGCGGGGGTACGAGCAGTACTTC

d_gene: NA
j_gene: TRBJ2-5
v_gene: TRBV7-9
abundance: NA
CDR3aa: CASSLSLGFETQYF
CDR3nt: TGTGCCAGCAGCTTATCCTTGGGATTCGAGACCCAGTACTTC

d_gene: NA
j_gene: TRBJ1-1
v_gene: TRBV2
abundance: many
CDR3aa: CASSEIGPRTEAFF
CDR3nt: TGTGCCAGCAGTGAAATTGGCCCCCGCACTGAAGCTTTCTTT

d_gene: NA
j_gene: TRBJ2-4
v_gene: TRBV19
abundance: NA
CDR3aa: CASSIVGGVGLNIQYF
CDR3nt: TGTGCCAGTAGTATAGTGGGGGGCGTAGGTCTTAACATTCAGTACTTC

d_gene: NA
j_gene: TRBJ2-7
v_gene: TRBV2
abundance: NA
CDR3aa: CASTLRDGAFDEQYF
CDR3nt: TGTGCCAGCACCCTTCGCGATGGAGCATTCGACGAGCAGTACTTC

d_gene: NA
j_gene: TRBJ1-6
v_gene: TRBV7-2
abundance: many
CDR3aa: CASSLEGQAQFPLHF
CDR3nt: TGTGCCAGCAGCTTGGAGGGCCAGGCACAGTTCCCCCTCCACTTT

d_gene: TRBD1
j_gene: TRBJ2-1
v_gene: TRBV7-6
abundance: many
CDR3aa: CASSLRDRVNEQFF
CDR3nt: TGTGCCAGCAGCTTAAGGGACAGGGTAAATGAGCAGTTCTTC

d_gene: NA
j_gene: TRBJ1-1
v_gene: TRBV5-3
abundance: NA
CDR3aa: CASSWGGSEAFF
CDR3nt: TGTGCCAGCAGCTGGGGGGGCAGTGAAGCTTTCTTT